This T cell receptor (beta chain) was found in a study of shared clonotypes between healthy human individuals. Whole-study findings and limits: Non-shared clonotypes displayed generation probabilities falling below those of clonotypes present in all four donors.

Several immunoSEQ plates received, in even portions, the genomic DNA of each subset. In the original processing: Filtering of immunoSEQ junctional sequences could not match full-length read filtering. Using immunoSEQ multiplex PCR, the repertoire was profiled, and TCRdb retains in-frame clones only, with some absent. From that table come the V and J calls and clone size; the DNA was used to work out D and trimming. The table includes some 2.1 million clones, over 85% detected once. The germline V gene has CDR1 ENHRY and CDR2 SYGVKD. This CDR3 comprises 13 residues. Trimming took off 3 bases at V and 2 bases at J, with 6 bases between the two ends. A word on this clone: Its specificity is not known. Distinct nucleotide sequences in the sample also encode this CDR3.

The chain links TRBV10-3 to TRBJ2-3; D ambiguous. The sequenced material came from naive CD4+ T cells sorted from blood. Sample subset: CD45RA+ positively selected. This TCR was sampled from a man younger than 30 in good health. CDR3 nucleotides: TGTGCCATCAGTGAAGGGTTCACAGATACGCAGTATTTT. Amino acid sequence: CAISEGFTDTQYF.